Listed here are 23 T cell receptor beta chains from one sample, sequenced in a study of blood T cell repertoires in COVID-19. Libraries were prepared by immunoSEQ multiplex PCR; TCRdb keeps only in-frame clonotypes and omits some of them. The sample lists some 220,000 clones, roughly 84% occurring once. The sample consisted of peripheral blood. These receptor sequences come from a woman aged 55-75 years who had recovered from COVID-19.

The chain couples TRBV9 to TRBJ2-6; D ambiguous. The germline CDR1 and CDR2 sequences are SGDLS and YYNGEE. This CDR3 comprises 18 residues. Trimming left V 3 bases short and J 0 bases short, with 16 bases between. Here the CDR3 DNA reads TGTGCCAGCAGCGGGCAGGTGAGCTTTCTCTCTGGGGCCAACGTCCTGACTTTC. Translating gives CASSGQVSFLSGANVLTF.

CDR3 sequence: CASSVAHLREYGYTF. In nucleotides, the CDR3 is TGTGCCAGCAGCGTAGCCCACTTGCGGGAATATGGCTACACCTTC. The chain links TRBV9 to TRBJ1-2, with D unresolved. The CDR3 extends over 15 amino acids. Looked up from germline, CDR1 is SGDLS and CDR2 is YYNGEE. The V end was cut by 0 bases, the J end by 5 bases, with 14 bases between.

This chain uses TRBV10-2 with TRBJ2-3; D possibly corresponds to TRBD2 (6 bases). CDR1 and CDR2 from the germline V gene are WSHSY and SAAADI. This CDR3 has 15 amino acids. V was clipped by 3 bases and J by 0 bases, with 10 bases between them. The chain's CDR3 is CASSEDGGSTDTQYF. Here the CDR3 DNA reads TGCGCCAGCAGTGAAGACGGGGGTAGCACAGATACGCAGTATTTT.

This clone was seen only once. The chain uses TRBV5-5 and TRBJ2-2, with 9 bases aligning to TRBD2. The germline CDR1 and CDR2 sequences are SGHKS and YYEKEE (reference sequence). Trimming removed 2 bases from V and 5 bases from J; junction bases left unmatched: 10. The CDR3 length is 17 residues. The CDR3 reads CASSFPRGGEWTGELFF. DNA of the CDR3: TGTGCCAGCAGCTTCCCTCGCGGGGGGGAGTGGACCGGGGAGCTGTTTTTT.

This clone was found once. CDR3 sequence (DNA): TGCGCCAGCAGCCGCACTAGCGGGGGAGTAGATGAGCAGTTCTTC. This sequence encodes CASSRTSGGVDEQFF. This chain links TRBV4-1 with TRBJ2-1; 11 bases line up with TRBD2. With 4 bases clipped from V and 8 bases from J, the junction kept 7 bases outside the gene matches. Germline lookup yields CDR1 MGHRA and CDR2 YSYEKL. The CDR3 sequence is 15 residues long.

J is TRBJ1-1 and V is TRBV5-1, with D tentatively TRBD1 (5 bases). Trimming took off 4 bases at V and 5 bases at J, with 15 bases between the two ends. The germline gives CDR1 SGHRS, CDR2 YFSETQ. This CDR3 comprises 14 residues. The CDR3 DNA follows: TGCGCCAGCAGCAGCGTGGCAGGGTCGACTGAAGCTTTCTTT. It specifies CASSSVAGSTEAFF. Based on the CDR3 plus reference TRBV5-1 and TRBJ1-1, the full variable domain is KAGVTQTPRYLIKTRGQQVTLSCSPISGHRSVSWYQQTPGQGLQFLFEYFSETQRNKGNFPGRFSGRQFSNSRSEMNVSTLELGDSALYLCASSSVAGSTEAFFGQGTRLTVV.

The chain recombines TRBV25-1 with TRBJ1-4, with D perhaps matching TRBD1 (5 bases). The CDR3 contains 15 residues. The germline CDR1 and CDR2 sequences are MGHDK and SYGVNS. Trimming stripped 5 bases from V and 8 bases from J, with 18 bases between. This CDR3 reads CASSSPGPVGEKLFF. CDR3 nucleotides: TGTGCCAGCAGTTCACCAGGGCCGGTAGGAGAAAAACTGTTTTTT.

The V call is TRBV6-2 or TRBV6-3, the J call TRBJ1-2; D remains unclear. This CDR3 spans 12 amino acids. CDR1 and CDR2 (germline): MNHEY, SVGEGT. V gave up 5 bases and J gave up 0 bases, with 4 bases separating them. The CDR3 protein is CASSGANYGYTF. The CDR3 nucleotides read TGTGCCAGCAGTGGAGCTAACTATGGCTACACCTTC.

The chain joins TRBV3-1 (or the pseudogene TRBV3-2) to TRBJ2-3; D possibly corresponds to TRBD2 (6 bases). V lost 0 bases and J lost 2, with 12 bases in between. This CDR3 is 16 amino acids long. Germline V lookup: CDR1 LGHDT, CDR2 YNNKEL (reference sequence). CDR3 in DNA: TGTGCCAGCAGCCAAGATGACGGGGAGGTCACAGATACGCAGTATTTT. Protein product: CASSQDDGEVTDTQYF.

The J gene is TRBJ2-7, the V gene TRBV5-1; the D gene is possibly TRBD2 (5 bases). Germline CDR1 reads SGHRS; CDR2 reads YFSETQ. This CDR3 contains 16 residues. Deletions cut 0 bases from V and 2 bases from J, with 15 bases between. As DNA, the CDR3 is TGCGCCAGCAGCTTGGGCCCGGGAACCCTTGCCTACGAGCAGTACTTC. Translated: CASSLGPGTLAYEQYF.

The chain combines TRBV9 with TRBJ1-2, with D possibly matching TRBD1 (6 bases). Germline values: CDR1 SGDLS, CDR2 YYNGEE. The CDR3 is made up of 15 amino acids. V was shortened by 3 bases and J by 4 bases, with 16 bases between the two germline ends. Here the CDR3 reads CASSEPGHEPYGYTF. The CDR3 DNA is TGTGCCAGCAGCGAGCCGGGACACGAGCCCTATGGCTACACCTTC.

V usage is TRBV24-1 and J usage is TRBJ2-3; TRBD1 matches 9 bases. CDR1 is KGHDR, CDR2 SFDVKD, per germline. V shed 5 bases and J 0 bases; nucleotides not matched to a gene: 2. The CDR3 is made up of 15 amino acids. The CDR3 DNA reads TGTGCCACCAGTGCCGGACAGGGGAGCACAGATACGCAGTATTTT. Protein: CATSAGQGSTDTQYF.

The chain combines TRBV18 with TRBJ2-3, with 14 bases lining up with TRBD2. V was clipped by 3 bases and J by 3 bases; unmatched bases: 8. The CDR3 runs to 18 residues. Germline V gene lookup returns CDR1 KGHSH and CDR2 LQKENI. This chain's CDR3 is CASSPRLAGGPRTDTQYF. The DNA of the CDR3 is TGTGCCAGCTCACCTCGACTAGCGGGGGGGCCCAGGACAGATACGCAGTATTTT.

This clone was observed once. The DNA for the CDR3 is TGTGCCACCAAACCGGGGACTACCTACAATGAGCAGTTCTTC. Translation: CATKPGTTYNEQFF. This chain links TRBV15 with TRBJ2-1; 7 bases map to TRBD2. Trimming at V came to 7 bases and at J to 2 bases, leaving 5 bases not matched to a gene. Germline V gives CDR1 LNHNV, CDR2 YYDKDF (reference sequence). CDR3 size: 14 residues.

The chain uses TRBV6-4 and TRBJ1-1; D possibly corresponds to TRBD1 (6 bases). Germline CDR1 is MRHNA and CDR2 is SNTAGT. The V gene lost 5 bases and the J gene lost 4 bases, with 14 bases spanning the gap. The CDR3 has 14 residues. CDR3 coding DNA: TGTGCCAGCAGTCCTCAACAGGGAAGCACTGAAGCTTTCTTT. Its translation is CASSPQQGSTEAFF.

This clone was detected a few times. This chain connects TRBV30 to TRBJ2-3; D might be TRBD1 (5 bases). Germline CDR1 reads GTSNPN; CDR2 reads SVGIG (reference sequence). The V gene lost 1 base and the J gene lost 0 bases, with 8 bases spanning the gap. CDR3 size: 14 residues. CDR3 in DNA: TGTGCCTGGAGTGCAGGGCAAAGCACAGATACGCAGTATTTT. Amino acid sequence: CAWSAGQSTDTQYF.

This clone was counted once. The chain is built from TRBV10-1 and TRBJ1-2, with a tentative D call TRBD1 (6 bases). Per germline, CDR1 WNHNN and CDR2 SYGVQD (reference sequence). V was clipped by 4 bases and J by 6 bases, with 12 bases between them. The CDR3 sequence is 13 residues long. CDR3 DNA sequence: TGCGCCAGCAGTGCGACAGGCGTGGATGGCTACACCTTC. Translation gives CASSATGVDGYTF.

V is TRBV7-3 and J is TRBJ2-2; TRBD1 matches at 10 bases. CDR3 length: 16 amino acids. Germline V lookup: CDR1 SGHTA, CDR2 FQGTGA. J lost 3 bases, V lost 6 bases, and 7 bases had no gene match. CDR3 residues: CASRGPGQGYTGELFF. Here the CDR3 DNA reads TGTGCCAGCAGAGGACCGGGACAGGGGTACACCGGGGAGCTGTTTTTT.

The rearrangement uses TRBV5-6 and TRBJ2-7; unclear D gene. This CDR3 is built from 14 residues. In germline, CDR1 is SGHDT, CDR2 YYEEEE. V was clipped by 4 bases and J by 0 bases, with 11 bases between them. The CDR3 DNA sequence: TGTGCCAGCAGCCGGCTAGGTGACTCCTACGAGCAGTACTTC. It yields the protein CASSRLGDSYEQYF.

The V and J genes are TRBV5-1 and TRBJ1-4; D not resolved. Trimming removed 5 bases at V and 0 bases at J, with 17 bases between. Germline CDR1 and CDR2: SGHRS and YFSETQ. This CDR3 contains 17 residues. In DNA form, the CDR3 reads TGCGCCAGCAGGGAAGGTTACAGAATCGCAACTAATGAAAAACTGTTTTTT. It yields the protein CASREGYRIATNEKLFF.

The J gene is TRBJ1-5, the V gene TRBV5-6; 8 bases agree with TRBD1. The J segment lost 2 bases and the V segment lost 4 bases, leaving 8 bases of the junction unmatched. The germline CDR1 and CDR2 sequences are SGHDT and YYEEEE. The CDR3 totals 16 residues. Written as DNA, the CDR3 is TGTGCCAGCAGCCCAGACAGGGGTTGGGGCAATCAGCCCCAGCATTTT. This encodes CASSPDRGWGNQPQHF.

For this clone: This specimen includes other DNA sequences encoding the same CDR3. The chain is built from TRBV29-1 and TRBJ1-2; D is possibly TRBD1 (5 bases). Germline V gene lookup returns CDR1 SQVTM and CDR2 ANQGSEA. Trimming took 1 base from V and 7 from J, leaving 10 bases between them. This CDR3 spans 12 amino acids. The DNA for the CDR3 is TGCAGCGTTGAAGGTCGGGGGGGTGGCTACACCTTC. Residues: CSVEGRGGGYTF.

The rearrangement uses TRBV19 and TRBJ1-5; 7 bases match TRBD1. The CDR3 is 14 amino acids. Trimming at V came to 4 bases and at J to 4 bases, leaving 4 bases not matched to a gene. The germline gives CDR1 LNHDA, CDR2 SQIVND (reference sequence). CDR3 sequence reads: CASSTQGRNQPQHF. CDR3 in DNA: TGTGCCAGTAGTACACAGGGGCGGAATCAGCCCCAGCATTTT.